This T cell receptor (beta chain) is drawn from a study of beta chain features in type 1 diabetes. In the case of this clone: As yet, its antigen is unknown.

Study-level findings and limits: Type 1 diabetes patients had TCRB CDR3s that were shorter (moderately but significantly so) in all four CD4+ subsets. A potential influence of HLA type upon TCRB rearrangement remained unresolved herein.

Per donor, one heparinised blood draw averaged roughly 120 mL. All of the isolated RNA was reverse transcribed, so expressed TCRB transcripts were sequenced. Sequencing used immunoSEQ multiplex PCR; TCRdb keeps in-frame clones, though not all of them. This sample carries hundreds of thousands of clones, about 12% of them seen once, and the ten largest clones take about 0.017%. Sequencing used naive CD4+ T cells from blood. The source of this sequence is a man aged 18 to 30 in good health.

The CDR3 here is CASSLGVQETQYF. Here the CDR3 DNA reads TGTGCCAGCAGCTTAGGAGTCCAAGAGACCCAGTACTTC. V is TRBV7-9 and J is TRBJ2-5, with unresolved D. This CDR3 is built from 13 residues. Germline V lookup: CDR1 SEHNR, CDR2 FQNEAQ (reference sequence). Trimming took off 1 base at V and 1 base at J, with 4 bases between the two ends.